Below are 11 T cell receptor beta chains sequenced from a single sample in a study of OX40 agonist ivuxolimab in advanced cancers. The method was immunoSEQ multiplex PCR; TCRdb's version includes in-frame clones alone and lacks a portion of them. The data contain approximately 51,000 clones, around 77% of them singletons. This sample comprised CD4+ or CD8+ T cells sorted from blood, obtained in a trial of the OX40 agonist ivuxolimab. All receptors derive from an adult with an advanced solid tumor such as melanoma, head and neck, liver or kidney cancer.

This rearrangement joins TRBV5-4 to TRBJ1-2; TRBD1 matches at 7 bases. V trimming: 4 bases; J trimming: 10 bases; junction bases outside the gene matches: 19. The CDR3 contains 16 residues. Germline V CDR1 and CDR2: SGHNT, YYREEE (reference sequence). The CDR3 coding sequence is TGTGCCAGCAGCGGGGGGACAGCTCAATGGAAGGGAGCCTACACCTTC. Translation gives CASSGGTAQWKGAYTF.

This clone was seen only a few times. The J gene is TRBJ1-1, the V gene TRBV30; 7 nucleotides agree with TRBD1. The CDR3 is made up of 13 amino acids. CDR1 is GTSNPN and CDR2 is SVGIG in the germline V gene (reference sequence). Trimming cost V 5 bases and J 11 bases; bases outside gene matches: 14. CDR3 loop: CAWSGTGDFGAFF. CDR3 bases: TGTGCCTGGTCAGGAACAGGGGATTTCGGGGCTTTCTTT.

The chain uses TRBV19 and TRBJ2-7, with 9 bases lining up with TRBD2. The length of the CDR3 is 16 residues. V shed 3 bases and J 7 bases; nucleotides not matched to a gene: 13. Germline V lookup: CDR1 LNHDA, CDR2 SQIVND (reference sequence). For the CDR3, the DNA is TGTGCCAGTAGTATTCTCCCCCTAGCGGGGTTCGTGGAGCAGTACTTC. It translates to CASSILPLAGFVEQYF.

The chain employs TRBV7-9 and TRBJ2-7, with 9 positions matching TRBD1. The CDR3 is 14 residues long. CDR1 is SEHNR and CDR2 is FQNEAQ in the germline V gene (reference sequence). V lost 6 bases, J lost 2 bases, and 5 bases stayed unmatched. The CDR3 sequence: CASRGTGKPYEQYF. The CDR3 DNA reads TGTGCCAGCAGGGGGACAGGGAAGCCCTACGAGCAGTACTTC.

This clone has a single count. DNA for the CDR3: TGTGCCACTTCTAAAGAGGCACAGCCGTACTATGGCTACACCTTC. This sequence encodes CATSKEAQPYYGYTF. The V gene is TRBV19, the J gene TRBJ1-2; no clear D gene. Germline values: CDR1 LNHDA, CDR2 SQIVND (reference sequence). V was trimmed by 10 bases and J by 3 bases, leaving 21 bases between them. This CDR3 spans 15 amino acids.

J is TRBJ1-5 and V is TRBV6-5, with no clear D. CDR3 length: 13 residues. V was clipped by 5 bases and J by 4 bases, with 9 bases between them. From germline, CDR1 is MNHEY and CDR2 SVGAGI. The CDR3, as DNA: TGTGCCAGCAGTAAGGACTGGAATCAGCCCCAGCATTTT. This sequence encodes CASSKDWNQPQHF.

J is TRBJ2-5 and V is TRBV28; D might be TRBD1 (6 bases). CDR3 length equals 13 residues. Germline V gene data show CDR1 as MDHEN and CDR2 as SYDVKM. V lost 7 bases and J 5 bases, leaving 14 bases between the germline ends. Here the CDR3 reads CASKNQGWETQYF. CDR3 nucleotide sequence: TGTGCCAGCAAAAATCAGGGGTGGGAGACCCAGTACTTC.

There are many counts of this clone. The chain uses TRBV10-3 and TRBJ1-1; D gene uncertain. Germline assignment: CDR1 ENHRY and CDR2 SYGVKD. CDR3 length: 13 amino acids. The V gene lost 4 bases and the J gene lost 4 bases, with 10 bases spanning the gap. The CDR3: CAISVQAATEAFF. In DNA, the CDR3 is TGTGCCATCAGTGTTCAGGCCGCCACTGAAGCTTTCTTT.

The chain is built from TRBV28 and TRBJ1-2, with a possible D match to TRBD1 (6 bases). The V gene lost 4 bases and the J gene lost 7 bases, with 16 bases spanning the gap. The CDR3 consists of 14 residues. Germline assignment: CDR1 MDHEN and CDR2 SYDVKM. CDR3 coding DNA: TGTGCCAGCAGTTCAGGGGCAGGGGAACGTGGCTACACCTTC. Protein: CASSSGAGERGYTF.

V gene TRBV7-3 combines with J gene TRBJ2-1; TRBD2 matches at 8 bases. V trimming: 5 bases; J trimming: 0 bases; junction bases outside the gene matches: 3. The CDR3 has 15 residues. From germline, CDR1 is SGHTA and CDR2 FQGTGA. CDR3 sequence (DNA): TGTGCCAGCAGCCCAACTAGCGGCTCCTACAATGAGCAGTTCTTC. Translation gives CASSPTSGSYNEQFF.

This clone was picked up one time. The V gene is TRBV5-6, the J gene TRBJ2-1; D gene uncertain. Per the germline V gene, CDR1 is SGHDT and CDR2 is YYEEEE. The V and J ends lost 1 base and 9 bases respectively, with 8 bases between them. CDR3 length equals 12 residues. CDR3 bases: TGTGCCAGCAGCTTGTATGTAGCTGAGCAGTTCTTC. This translates into CASSLYVAEQFF.